The 18 T cell receptor beta chains reported below all come from one sample, sequenced in a study of tumor and adjacent non-tumor tissue in lung cancer. This sample's RNA came from whole unsorted tissue. TCRbeta libraries were built with three rounds of nested PCR, modified from ARM-PCR. Each CDR3 protein is one row after TCRdb ran MiXCR on the multiplex PCR reads. This table has about 200,000 distinct CDR3 sequences, 60% to 75% appearing once. Material: lung tumor tissue. These receptors came from a man aged 55 to 70 with non-small cell lung cancer.

This chain uses TRBV14 with TRBJ1-2, with D possibly TRBD1 on 6 matching bases. The CDR3 sequence is 15 residues long. Trimming pared 4 bases from V and 4 bases from J, leaving 16 bases between. Germline values: CDR1 SGHDN, CDR2 FVKESK. This chain's CDR3 is CASSLQRQEVYGYTF. The DNA of the CDR3 is TGTGCCAGCAGCCTCCAGAGACAGGAGGTCTATGGCTACACCTTC.

On this clonotype: A read error may be the cause here, since a much bigger clone is one base away. The J gene is TRBJ2-3, the V gene TRBV6-5; 8 nucleotides agree with TRBD2. The germline gives CDR1 MNHEY, CDR2 SVGAGI. The CDR3 consists of 14 residues. The CDR3 is CVTTAGASTDTQYF. The DNA of the CDR3 is TGTGTCACCACAGCGGGGGCTAGCACAGATACGCAGTATTTT.

This clonotype was found once. This clone may be a read error of a much larger clone one base away. This chain links TRBV20-1 with TRBJ2-7; D may be TRBD2 (5 bases). Germline CDR1 and CDR2: DFQATT and SNEGSKA (reference sequence). The CDR3 runs 15 residues. The CDR3 DNA follows: TGCAGTGCTAGAGGGGAGAAGCATAGCTCCAACGAGCAGTACTTC. It translates to CSARGEKHSSNEQYF.

The V gene is TRBV6-5, the J gene TRBJ2-2; D uncertain. The CDR3 extends over 13 amino acids. V was pared by 2 bases and J by 1 base, with 2 bases between. CDR1 MNHEY and CDR2 SVGAGI come from the germline V gene. The CDR3 nucleotides read TGTGCCAGCAGTTACCAGAACACCGGGGAGCTGTTTTTT. This gives the protein CASSYQNTGELFF.

Concerning this clonotype itself: One base away lies a much larger clone, so this may be a sequencing read error. The rearrangement links TRBV30 to TRBJ2-6; 9 bases line up with TRBD2. V lost 0 bases and J lost 1; bases outside the gene matches: 1. Germline V gene lookup returns CDR1 GTSNPN and CDR2 SVGIG (reference sequence). The CDR3 has 16 residues. CDR3 DNA: TGTGCCTGGAGTGTGCTAGCGGGATCTGGGGCCAACGTCCTGACTTTC. This sequence encodes CAWSVLAGSGANVLTF.

Remarks on this clonotype: The CDR3 does not end in the conserved phenylalanine or tryptophan, so this is likely a read error. This chain links TRBV6-5 with TRBJ2-5, with 16 bases that match TRBD2. Losses at the gene ends were 6 bases for V and 2 bases for J; bases not matched to a gene: 0. CDR3 length: 15 residues. CDR1 is MNHEY and CDR2 is SVGAGI in the germline V gene. The CDR3 region has the DNA TGTGCCAGCAGGGGACTAGCGGGAGGGCAAGAGACCCAGTACTCC. It is translated as CASRGLAGGQETQYS.

Worth noting for this clonotype: Germline is not matched at one junction end, which may reflect a read error. The chain links TRBV11-1 to TRBJ2-4; D is unresolved. CDR1 and CDR2 (germline): SGHAT, FQDESV (reference sequence). There are 14 residues in the CDR3. CDR3 bases: TGTGCCAGCAGCTCTTATCTACCCAAAAACATTCAGTATTTC. Amino acid sequence: CASSSYLPKNIQYF.

On this clonotype itself: Likely a read error: the CDR3 ends without its conserved phenylalanine or tryptophan. The DNA is left out, because the CDR3 cannot be placed on it with certainty; the CDR3 is given as TCRdb lists it. The rearrangement uses TRBV6-5 and TRBJ2-7; the tabulated D call, TRBD1, remains unverified against the DNA. The CDR3 is 15 amino acids long, termini counted. In germline, CDR1 is MNHEY, CDR2 SVGAGI. The CDR3 sequence: CASGNGGVTRYEQHY.

This rearrangement joins TRBV5-6 to TRBJ2-4; D is ambiguous. Germline V gene lookup returns CDR1 SGHDT and CDR2 YYEEEE. The CDR3 consists of 15 residues. Trimming took 0 bases from V and 5 from J, leaving 12 bases between them. The CDR3 region is CASSLADHFENIQYF. In DNA form, the CDR3 reads TGTGCCAGCAGCTTGGCAGATCACTTCGAAAACATTCAGTACTTC.

This chain uses TRBV4-1 with TRBJ2-5; no clear D. Trimming pared 3 bases from V and 4 bases from J, leaving 9 bases between. Per germline, CDR1 MGHRA and CDR2 YSYEKL. CDR3 length equals 13 residues. Here the CDR3 DNA reads TGCGCCAGCAGCCAGCATCGTGGAGAGACCCAGTACTTC. Protein product: CASSQHRGETQYF.

This clonotype has a count of ten or more. The CDR3 bases are TGTGCCAGCAGTTCGCGGACAGGGAAAGGACAGCCCCAGCATTTT. Protein: CASSSRTGKGQPQHF. The chain is built from TRBV6-5 and TRBJ1-5; 8 bases are a match to TRBD1. The V and J ends lost 4 bases and 7 bases, in that order; junction bases with no gene match: 9. Germline assignment: CDR1 MNHEY and CDR2 SVGAGI. This CDR3 has 15 residues.

The CDR3 nucleotides read TGTGCCTGGAGTTCGATAAAGGAAAAACTGTTTTTT. Translated: CAWSSIKEKLFF. The chain recombines TRBV30 with TRBJ1-4, with D unresolved. This CDR3 has 12 amino acids. Per germline, CDR1 GTSNPN and CDR2 SVGIG (reference sequence). V was shortened by 2 bases and J by 8 bases, with 9 bases between the two germline ends.

In its sample, this clonotype was seen many times. The V and J genes are TRBV20-1 and TRBJ2-3, with 11 positions matching TRBD2. Germline trimming cut 6 bases from V and 3 bases from J; bases unmatched to any gene: 11. Germline-derived CDR1 and CDR2 are DFQATT and SNEGSKA (reference sequence). The CDR3 is 16 residues long. The CDR3 is CSASGLAGGGTDTQYF. The CDR3 DNA reads TGCAGTGCCTCGGGGCTAGCGGGGGGCGGGACAGATACGCAGTATTTT.

CDR3 in amino acids: CASSRIQSVGYF. CDR3 sequence (DNA): TGTGCCAGCAGCCGTATCCAATCGGTGGGATATTTT. The chain combines TRBV11-2 with TRBJ2-3; D gene unclear. V lost 5 bases to trimming and J lost 15 bases, with 18 bases between them. The CDR3 loop spans 12 amino acids. Germline V gene data show CDR1 as SGHAT and CDR2 as FQNNGV.

Turning to this clonotype: A read error may explain this, as a much larger clone is one base away. The DNA is omitted, as the CDR3 cannot be located on it reliably, and the CDR3 follows TCRdb's listing. CDR3 in amino acids: CASSPVAGGTVRETQCF. The genes are TRBV7-9 and TRBJ2-5; the D call TRBD2 from the table was never checked on the DNA. CDR1 is SEHNR, CDR2 FQNEAQ, per germline (reference sequence). A total of 17 residues make up the CDR3, ends included.

A note on this clonotype: The junction departs from the called germline gene at one end, perhaps through a read error. V usage is TRBV5-1 and J usage is TRBJ2-2; 8 nucleotides match TRBD1. Germline V gene sequence: CDR1 SGHRS, CDR2 YFSETQ. This CDR3 has 15 amino acids. Here the CDR3 reads CASRAPGQETGELIF. CDR3 bases: TGCGCCAGCAGAGCCCCGGGACAGGAAACCGGGGAGCTGATTTTT.

Concerning this clonotype: This may be a read error: a much more frequent sequence differs by one nucleotide. V is TRBV6-2 or TRBV6-3 and J is TRBJ2-1; D is unresolved. This CDR3 region has 14 residues. CDR1 and CDR2 from the germline V gene are MNHEY and SVGEGT. As DNA, the CDR3 is TGTGCCAGCAGTTACTCGGCGGAAGGCAATGAGCAGCTCTTC. This sequence encodes CASSYSAEGNEQLF.

The chain has TRBV20-1 and TRBJ2-3; D not resolved. CDR1 DFQATT and CDR2 SNEGSKA come from the germline V gene (reference sequence). The CDR3 is made up of 10 amino acids. CDR3 protein: CNALFHMQYF. DNA for the CDR3: TGCAATGCCCTATTCCATATGCAGTATTTT.